This T cell receptor (beta chain) was found in a study of CD8+ T cells in alopecia areata. Overall study: Patients in the treated group were given tofacitinib by mouth, 5 to 10 mg twice a day. Study-level results: In blood and scalp, many expanded lesional clones persisted during tofacitinib. Sequencing of scalp samples also includes resident alphabeta T cells from normal skin.

This sample's treatment: oral pan-JAK inhibitor, 5-10 mg twice daily. Punch biopsies of lesional scalp, plus peripheral blood, were taken from alopecia areata patients. Extraction of RNA preceded its reverse transcription into cDNA, which served as the sequencing template. Generated by immunoSEQ multiplex PCR, the TCRdb table keeps only in-frame clones and is missing some. The sample has some 160,000 clones, about 71% seen once. Notes on this clone: Its antigen is as yet unknown.

The CDR3 extends over 18 amino acids. This TCR was sampled from a human donor with alopecia areata. The material sequenced was CD4+ T cells sorted from blood, taken at week 4, from a patient treated with tofacitinib. The V call is TRBV21-1, the J call TRBJ2-7; TRBD2, the table's D call, lacks a check against the DNA. TRBV21-1 is a pseudogene locus. This chain's CDR3 is CASTSSGLAGGRPREQYF. The CDR3 DNA reads as TGTGCCAGCACTAGTAGCGGGCTAGCGGGGGGCCGACCCCGCGAGCAGTACTTC.